This T cell receptor (beta chain) was sequenced for a study of identical twins. Trimming removed 6 bases from V and 5 bases from J, with 11 bases in between. This CDR3 contains 13 residues. CDR1 and CDR2 from the germline V gene are MNHNS and SASEGT. TCRdb fed the 5' RACE reads into MiXCR, producing one record per CDR3 protein. The sample includes some 710,000 distinct CDR3 sequences, around 6% seen only once; the top ten take around 1.9%. This clonotype was seen a handful of times. The rearrangement joins TRBV6-1 to TRBJ2-1; D is ambiguous. The sequence derives from a man between 18 and 35 years old in good health. The sample consisted of naive T cells sorted from blood. CDR3 in DNA: TGTGCCAGCAGGATAGTACACAACAATGAGCAGTTCTTC. Residues: CASRIVHNNEQFF.